This T cell receptor (beta chain) emerged from a study of response to subunit inactivated influenza vaccine (dated by TCRdb to 2016 to 2019). Study-wide context: To follow how T cells responded to a trivalent subunit inactivated influenza vaccine, the researchers relied on deep quantitative profiling of the T cell receptor repertoire.

The paper as a whole reports these results and caveats: The authors proposed that each seasonal influenza vaccination may bring in only a limited number of new T cells.

CDR1 LGHDT and CDR2 YNNKEL are derived from the germline V gene (reference sequence). From the cysteine up to the phenylalanine, the CDR3 has a length of 13 residues. Of all the DNA, just the CDR3 is kept, 39 bases in frame from base 1. The trim is 1 base for V and 4 bases for J, with a gap of 5 bases between the germline ends. Library creation used RT-PCR. TCRdb names Illumina HiSeq 2500 as the instrument used. TCRdb applied fastp at Q25 and MiXCR to the public reads, then kept only in-frame beta chains. Entries that share a CDR3 protein sequence are merged under the most common genes and DNA. In this sample the table shows 650,000 to 800,000 distinct CDR3 sequences, roughly 13% of which occur a single time. The top ten hold approximately 6.5% of the sample. In this sample, this clonotype turned up a few times. Its specific antigen is unknown. No base quality information exists; no much larger clone differs at one position.

The sequence links TRBV3-1 to TRBJ2-4; the D gene cannot be resolved reliably. The receptor was isolated from a man aged 50 to 59 who received an inactivated influenza vaccine. Donor details come from another sample of the same person, matched by shared clones. The specimen comprised PBMCs from blood, sampled approximately 15 days before vaccination. The CDR3: CASSQGHKNIQYF. The DNA reads as follows: TGTGCCAGCAGCCAAGGACATAAAAACATTCAGTACTTC.